The rows below give T cell receptor beta chains drawn from one sample of a study of PD-L1 blockade in urothelial cancer. Data came from immunoSEQ multiplex PCR; TCRdb stores just in-frame clones and leaves some out. The repertoire includes about 52,000 clones, around 72% of them detected once, and approximately 4% sits in the top ten. The material sequenced was PBMCs, taken around atezolizumab (anti-PD-L1) treatment. All receptors come from a man in his 70s with urothelial cancer. The conserved cysteine and the conserved F or W are not part of the CDR3 here. The size field is filled for only some rows; it gives once, few, many or a size class.

>-|TRBV18|TRBJ1-5
ASSSVGTGVNSNQPQH
>-|TRBV7-8|TRBJ1-2
ASSSFGRSGDYGYT
>-|TRBV5-5|TRBJ1-5
ASSYGTGVDQPQH
>-|TRBV5-4|TRBJ1-1
ASSTRAGQAATEAF
>-|TRBV5-1|TRBJ1-1
ASSSRGGGTEAF
>-|TRBV11-3|TRBJ2-7
ASRQASNEQY
>-|TRBV6-1|TRBJ1-3
ASSERGGNTIY
>-|TRBV28|TRBJ2-7
ASSPSRRGYEQY
>-|TRBV4-2|TRBJ2-7
ASSQEPGQAGEQY
>-|TRBV5-1|TRBJ2-5
ASSLGGQVEETQY
>few|TRBV7-2|TRBJ2-7
ASSSSGLSSYEQY
>-|TRBV7-2|TRBJ1-1
ASSLAGRGTEAF
>-|TRBV7-2|TRBJ2-7
ASSLDQTSKQY
>-|TRBV27|TRBJ1-5
ASRPLRDTNQPQH
>few|TRBV18|TRBJ1-2
ASSPGGPGGYT
>-|TRBV28|TRBJ1-2
ASSLLGQSYGYT